The count of the clone carrying this TCR beta chain is one. The antigen is undetermined. This record belongs to a study of T-cell reconstitution after alpha-beta-depleted transplantation in children. Regarding the study as a whole: Surviving recipient T cells and thymic progenitors underlay high day-60 TCRbeta diversity in some patients.

This CDR3 spans 15 amino acids. The V gene's germline CDR1 is KGHSH and CDR2 LQKENI. V dropped 5 bases and J dropped 3; count of bases not matched to a gene: 8. TCRbeta library preparation incorporated unique molecular identifiers. TCRdb fed the PCR reads into MiXCR, producing one record per CDR3 protein. The table shows 600,000 or so distinct CDR3 sequences, with about 21% occurring only once. The TCR was taken from a boy less than two years old who had a stem cell transplant for acute myeloid leukemia, so the T cells may come from the graft donor. Sample: PBMCs, mostly from graft donor cells, taken 360 days after TCRalphabeta/CD19-depleted stem cell transplant. The chain uses TRBV18 and TRBJ2-5; TRBD2 matches 8 bases. CDR3 region: CASSDRTSREETQYF. CDR3 DNA sequence: TGTGCCAGCTCAGATCGGACTAGCAGGGAAGAGACCCAGTACTTC.